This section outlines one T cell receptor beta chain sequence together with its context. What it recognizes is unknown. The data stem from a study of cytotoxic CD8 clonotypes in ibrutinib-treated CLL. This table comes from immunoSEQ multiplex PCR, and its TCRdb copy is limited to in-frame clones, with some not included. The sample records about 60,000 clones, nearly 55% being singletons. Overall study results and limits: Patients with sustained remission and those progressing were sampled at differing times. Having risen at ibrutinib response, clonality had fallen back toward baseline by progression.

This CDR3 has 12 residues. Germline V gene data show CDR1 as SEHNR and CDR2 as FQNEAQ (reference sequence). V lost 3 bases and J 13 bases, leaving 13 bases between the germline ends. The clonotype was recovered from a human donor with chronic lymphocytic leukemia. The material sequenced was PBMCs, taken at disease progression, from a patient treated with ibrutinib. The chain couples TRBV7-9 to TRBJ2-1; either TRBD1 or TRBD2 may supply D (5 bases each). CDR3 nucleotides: TGTGCCAGCAGCTTTGGGGGTCCCGTACAGTTCTTC. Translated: CASSFGGPVQFF.